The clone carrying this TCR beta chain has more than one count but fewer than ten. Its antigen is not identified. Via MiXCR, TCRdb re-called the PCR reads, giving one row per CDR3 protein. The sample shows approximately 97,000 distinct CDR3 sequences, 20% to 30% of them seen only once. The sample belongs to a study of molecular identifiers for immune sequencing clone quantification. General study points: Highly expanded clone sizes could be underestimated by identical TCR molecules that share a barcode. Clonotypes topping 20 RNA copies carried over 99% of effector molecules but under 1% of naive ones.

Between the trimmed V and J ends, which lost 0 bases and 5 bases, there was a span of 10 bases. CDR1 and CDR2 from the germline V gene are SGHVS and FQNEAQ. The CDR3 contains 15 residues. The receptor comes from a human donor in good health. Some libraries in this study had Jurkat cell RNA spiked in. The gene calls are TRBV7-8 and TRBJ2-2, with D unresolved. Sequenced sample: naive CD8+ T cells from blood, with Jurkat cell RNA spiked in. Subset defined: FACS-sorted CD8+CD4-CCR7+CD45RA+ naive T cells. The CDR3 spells CASSLAGMGTGELFF. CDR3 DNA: TGTGCCAGCAGCTTAGCTGGGATGGGGACCGGGGAGCTGTTTTTT.